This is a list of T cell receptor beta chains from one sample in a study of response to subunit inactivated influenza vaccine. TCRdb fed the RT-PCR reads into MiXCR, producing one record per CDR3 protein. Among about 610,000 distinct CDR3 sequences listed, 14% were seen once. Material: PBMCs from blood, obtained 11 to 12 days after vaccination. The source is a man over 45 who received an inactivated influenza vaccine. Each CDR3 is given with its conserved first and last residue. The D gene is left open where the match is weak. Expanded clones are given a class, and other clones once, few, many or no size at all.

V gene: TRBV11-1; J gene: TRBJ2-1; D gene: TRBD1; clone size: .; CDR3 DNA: TGTGCCAGCAGCCCCCCTCTAGGGACAGGGAGCTCCTACAATGAGCAGTTCTTC; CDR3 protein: CASSPPLGTGSSYNEQFF
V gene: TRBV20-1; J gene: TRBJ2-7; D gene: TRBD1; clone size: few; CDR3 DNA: TGCAGTGCTAGAGACCCCGGGACAGACTACGAGCAGTACTTC; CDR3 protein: CSARDPGTDYEQYF
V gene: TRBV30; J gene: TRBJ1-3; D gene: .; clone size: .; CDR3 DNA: TGTGCCTGGAATCGCAACCTTCTCTCTGGAAACACCATATATTTT; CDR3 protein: CAWNRNLLSGNTIYF
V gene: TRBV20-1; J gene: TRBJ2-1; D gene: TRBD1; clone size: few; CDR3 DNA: TGCAGTGCTAACCCCCTGGACAGGGAGGTTGAGCAGTTCTTC; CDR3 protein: CSANPLDREVEQFF
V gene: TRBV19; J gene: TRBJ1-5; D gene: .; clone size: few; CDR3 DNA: TGTGCCAGTAGTTGGCAGGGGAGTGGAAATCAGCCCCAGCATTTT; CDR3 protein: CASSWQGSGNQPQHF
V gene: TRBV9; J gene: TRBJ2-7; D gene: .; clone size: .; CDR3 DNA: TGTGCCAGCAGCGTAGGATCTGGGACAACCGACTACGAGCAGTACTTC; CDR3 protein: CASSVGSGTTDYEQYF
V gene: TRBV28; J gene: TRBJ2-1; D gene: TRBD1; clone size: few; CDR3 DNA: TGTGCCAGCAGATCTGGACAGGGCTCCTACAATGAGCAGTTCTTC; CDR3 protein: CASRSGQGSYNEQFF
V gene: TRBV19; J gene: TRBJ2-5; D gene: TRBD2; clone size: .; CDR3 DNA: TGTGCCAGTAGTAGTGCTAGCGGTACCTTACAAGAGACCCAGTACTTC; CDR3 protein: CASSSASGTLQETQYF
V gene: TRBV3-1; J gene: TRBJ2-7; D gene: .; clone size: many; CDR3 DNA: TGTGCCAGCAGCCAAAGGGATGGCGAGCAGTACTTC; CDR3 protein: CASSQRDGEQYF
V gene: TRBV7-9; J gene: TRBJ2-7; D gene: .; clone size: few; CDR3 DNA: TGTGCCAGCAGCTCCTACGAGGGAAACTACGAGCAGTACTTC; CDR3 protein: CASSSYEGNYEQYF
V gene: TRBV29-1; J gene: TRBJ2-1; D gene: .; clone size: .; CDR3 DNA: TGCAGCGTTGGCGACACAGGCAATGAGCAGTTCTTC; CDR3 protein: CSVGDTGNEQFF
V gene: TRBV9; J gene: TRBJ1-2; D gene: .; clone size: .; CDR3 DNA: TGTGCCAGCAGCCCCACATGGCTACCTAACTATGGCTACACCTTC; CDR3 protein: CASSPTWLPNYGYTF
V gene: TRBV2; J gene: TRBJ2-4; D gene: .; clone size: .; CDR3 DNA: TGTGCCAGCAGGCCCGGGGCGGCCAAAAACATTCAGTACTTC; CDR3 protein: CASRPGAAKNIQYF
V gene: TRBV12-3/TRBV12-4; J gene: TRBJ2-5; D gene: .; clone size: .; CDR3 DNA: TGTGCCAGCAGCCCCGTTCTTGGGGGGCAAGAGACCCAGTACTTC; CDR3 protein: CASSPVLGGQETQYF
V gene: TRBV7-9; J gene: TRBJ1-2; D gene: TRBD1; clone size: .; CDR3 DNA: TGTGCCAGCAGCTTCCCCAGACAGGGTTCTGGCTACACCTTC; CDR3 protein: CASSFPRQGSGYTF
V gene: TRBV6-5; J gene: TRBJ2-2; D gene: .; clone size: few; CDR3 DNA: TGTGCCAGCAGTTACTCGACGGCAGGCACCGGGGAGCTGTTTTTT; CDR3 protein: CASSYSTAGTGELFF
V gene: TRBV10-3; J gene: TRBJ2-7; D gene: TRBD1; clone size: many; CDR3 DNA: TGTGCCATGGGAAGTGGGACAGATTACGAGCAGTACTTC; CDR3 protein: CAMGSGTDYEQYF
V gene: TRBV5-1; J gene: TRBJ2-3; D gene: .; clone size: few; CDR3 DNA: TGCGCCAGCAGCGCGACAAGTGCAGATACGCAGTATTTT; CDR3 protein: CASSATSADTQYF
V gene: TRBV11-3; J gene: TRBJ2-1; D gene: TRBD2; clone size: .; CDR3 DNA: TGTGCCAGCAGCTTCAGTGGGACTAGCGGGGACAATGAGCAGTTCTTC; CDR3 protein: CASSFSGTSGDNEQFF
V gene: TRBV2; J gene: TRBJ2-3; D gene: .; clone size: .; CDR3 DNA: TGTGCCAGCAGTGAAAACCGAGAGCGGGCTACGCAGTATTTT; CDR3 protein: CASSENRERATQYF
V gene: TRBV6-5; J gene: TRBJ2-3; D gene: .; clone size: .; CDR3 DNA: TGTGCCAGCAGTTACAGTGTGGGGGCAGATACGCAGTATTTT; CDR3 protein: CASSYSVGADTQYF
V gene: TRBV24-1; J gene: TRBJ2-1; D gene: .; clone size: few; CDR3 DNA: TGTGCCACCAGTGATTTTACGGCAGGGGGGAAAAATGAGCAGTTCTTC; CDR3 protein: CATSDFTAGGKNEQFF
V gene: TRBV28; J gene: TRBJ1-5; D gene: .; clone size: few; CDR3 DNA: TGTGCCAGCAGACAGGGCGGGAGCAATCAGCCCCAGCATTTT; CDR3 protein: CASRQGGSNQPQHF
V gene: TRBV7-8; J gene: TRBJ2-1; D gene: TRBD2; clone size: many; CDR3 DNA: TGTGCCAGCAGCTTAGTGGGACTAGCGGACAATGAGCAGTTCTTC; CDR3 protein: CASSLVGLADNEQFF
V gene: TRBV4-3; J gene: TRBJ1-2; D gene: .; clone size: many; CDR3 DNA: TGCGCCAGCAGCCAAGATTGGGCGGGTCAGGACTATGGCTACACCTTC; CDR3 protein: CASSQDWAGQDYGYTF
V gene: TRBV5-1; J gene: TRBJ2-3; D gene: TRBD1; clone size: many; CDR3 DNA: TGCGCCAGCAGCCGGGACAGCCTCACAGATACGCAGTATTTT; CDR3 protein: CASSRDSLTDTQYF
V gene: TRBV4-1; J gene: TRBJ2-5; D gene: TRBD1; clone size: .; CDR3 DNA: TGCGCCAGCAGCCTTGGACAGGGGAACCGGGAGACCCAGTACTTC; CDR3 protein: CASSLGQGNRETQYF
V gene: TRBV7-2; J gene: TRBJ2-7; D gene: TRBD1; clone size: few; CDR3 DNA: TGTGCCAGCAGTTCCCAGGGGGCAAGCTCCTACGAGCAGTACTTC; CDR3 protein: CASSSQGASSYEQYF
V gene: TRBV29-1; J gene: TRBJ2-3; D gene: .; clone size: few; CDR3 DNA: TGCAGCGTTGTTCGCCCTTACCGCACAGATACGCAGTATTTT; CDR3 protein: CSVVRPYRTDTQYF
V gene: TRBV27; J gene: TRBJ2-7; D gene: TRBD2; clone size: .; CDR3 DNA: TGTGCCAGCAGTTTACGGGGACTAGCGGGAGAGCAGTACTTC; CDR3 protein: CASSLRGLAGEQYF
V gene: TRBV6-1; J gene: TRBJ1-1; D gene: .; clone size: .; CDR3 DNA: TGTGCCAGCGGCTATACTGAAGCTTTCTTT; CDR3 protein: CASGYTEAFF
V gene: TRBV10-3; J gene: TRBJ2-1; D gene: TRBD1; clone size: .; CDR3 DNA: TGTGCCATCAGTGGCCTGGGGACAGGGGTTTACAATGAGCAGTTCTTC; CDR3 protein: CAISGLGTGVYNEQFF
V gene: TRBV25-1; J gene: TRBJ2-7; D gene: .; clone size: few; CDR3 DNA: TGTGCCAGCAGTGATCCCTTAGCGGCAAGGCAGTACTTC; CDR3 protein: CASSDPLAARQYF
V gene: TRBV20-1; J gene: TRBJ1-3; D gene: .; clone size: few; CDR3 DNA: TGCAGTGCTAGGGCCTCCGGGACCGGGCGTAGAAACACCATATATTTT; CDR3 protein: CSARASGTGRRNTIYF
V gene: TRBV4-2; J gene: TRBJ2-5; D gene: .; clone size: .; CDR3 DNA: TGTGCCAGCAGCCAAGGAGTATATCAAGAGACCCAGTACTTC; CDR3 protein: CASSQGVYQETQYF
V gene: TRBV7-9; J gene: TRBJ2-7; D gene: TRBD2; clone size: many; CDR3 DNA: TGTGCCAGCAGCCCCGGGACTAGCGGGAGTAACGAGCAGTACTTC; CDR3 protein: CASSPGTSGSNEQYF
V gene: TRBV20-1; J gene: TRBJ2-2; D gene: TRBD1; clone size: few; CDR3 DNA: TGCAGTGCCCCCGTCCCCCGGACAGGGGAGGCCGGGGAGCTGTTTTTT; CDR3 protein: CSAPVPRTGEAGELFF
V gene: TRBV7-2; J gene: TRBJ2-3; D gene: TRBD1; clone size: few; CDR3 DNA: TGTGCCAGCAGCTTAGCGCAACAGGGGGGAGATACGCAGTATTTT; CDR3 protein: CASSLAQQGGDTQYF
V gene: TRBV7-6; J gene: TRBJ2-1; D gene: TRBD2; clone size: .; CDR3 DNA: TGTGCCAGCAGCTACAGGACTAGCGGGGAAACGAAATATTACAATGAGCAGTTCTTC; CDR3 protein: CASSYRTSGETKYYNEQFF
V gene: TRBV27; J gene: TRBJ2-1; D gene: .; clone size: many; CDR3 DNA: TGTGCCAGCAGTTCCGGTTCTTCCCCCACACGATTCTTC; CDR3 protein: CASSSGSSPTRFF
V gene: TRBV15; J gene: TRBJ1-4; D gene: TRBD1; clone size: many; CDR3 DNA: TGTGCCACCAGCAGAGGCTCGACAGGGGGCGGTGAAAAACTGTTTTTT; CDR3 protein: CATSRGSTGGGEKLFF
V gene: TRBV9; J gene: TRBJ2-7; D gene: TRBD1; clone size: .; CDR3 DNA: TGTGCCAGCAGCAAGACCGGGACAGGGAGCTACGAGCAGTACTTC; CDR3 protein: CASSKTGTGSYEQYF
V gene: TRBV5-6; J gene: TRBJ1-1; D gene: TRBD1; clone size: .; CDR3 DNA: TGTGCCAGCAGCTACGGACAGGGGAGGGACACTGAAGCTTTCTTT; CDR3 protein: CASSYGQGRDTEAFF
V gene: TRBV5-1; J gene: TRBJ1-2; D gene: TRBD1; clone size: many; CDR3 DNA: TGCGCCAGCAGCGGGACAGGGGGGTCGGAGGGCTACACCTTC; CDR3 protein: CASSGTGGSEGYTF
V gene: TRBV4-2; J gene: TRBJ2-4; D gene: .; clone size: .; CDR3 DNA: TGTGCCAGCAGCCAAGAAAGACAGGAAGACATTCAGTACTTC; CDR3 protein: CASSQERQEDIQYF
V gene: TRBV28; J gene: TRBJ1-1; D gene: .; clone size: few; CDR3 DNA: TGTGCCAGCAGTCAAGGGGGGGATAAGAACACTGAAGCTTTCTTT; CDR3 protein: CASSQGGDKNTEAFF
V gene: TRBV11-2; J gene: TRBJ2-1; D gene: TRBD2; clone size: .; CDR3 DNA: TGTGCCAGCAGCCCACAACCTACCAGCGGGGGGGAAAGCTCCTACAATGAGCAGTTCTTC; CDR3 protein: CASSPQPTSGGESSYNEQFF
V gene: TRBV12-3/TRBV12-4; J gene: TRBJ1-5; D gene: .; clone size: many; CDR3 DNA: TGTGCCAGCAGTTTACAAGGGGCCGGTCAGCCCCAGCATTTT; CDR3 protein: CASSLQGAGQPQHF